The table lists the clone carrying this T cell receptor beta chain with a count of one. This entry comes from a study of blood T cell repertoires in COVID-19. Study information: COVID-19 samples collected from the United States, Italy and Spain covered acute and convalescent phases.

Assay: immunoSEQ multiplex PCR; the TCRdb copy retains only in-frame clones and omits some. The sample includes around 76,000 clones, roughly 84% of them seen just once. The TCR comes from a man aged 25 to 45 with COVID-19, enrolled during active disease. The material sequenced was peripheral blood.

The CDR3 DNA reads TGCAGCGTGATAAAGGGGGCGCGTGGCTACACCTTC. It specifies CSVIKGARGYTF. The chain combines TRBV29-1 with TRBJ1-2; TRBD1 agrees at 7 bases. Looked up from germline, CDR1 is SQVTM and CDR2 is ANQGSEA. This CDR3 has 12 residues. V lost 6 bases and J lost 7; bases outside the gene matches: 8.